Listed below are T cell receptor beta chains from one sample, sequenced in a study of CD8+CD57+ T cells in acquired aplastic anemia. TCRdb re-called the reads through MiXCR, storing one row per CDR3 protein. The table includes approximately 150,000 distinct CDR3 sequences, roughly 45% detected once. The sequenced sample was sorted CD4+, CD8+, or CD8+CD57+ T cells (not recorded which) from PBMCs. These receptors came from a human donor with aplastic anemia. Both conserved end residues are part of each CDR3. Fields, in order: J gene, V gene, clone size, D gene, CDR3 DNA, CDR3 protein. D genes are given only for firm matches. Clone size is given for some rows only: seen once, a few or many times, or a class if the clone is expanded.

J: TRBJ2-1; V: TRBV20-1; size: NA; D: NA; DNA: TGCAGTGCTAGGGGTCCCTCCTACAATGAGCAGTTCTTC; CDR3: CSARGPSYNEQFF
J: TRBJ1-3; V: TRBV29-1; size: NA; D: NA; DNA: TGCAGCGTTGCCTCGGGGGAGAGCTCTGGAAACACCATATATTTT; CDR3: CSVASGESSGNTIYF
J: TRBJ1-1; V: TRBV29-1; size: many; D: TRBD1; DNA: TGCAGCGTTGTAGGGACAGGGGGCACTGAAGCTTTCTTT; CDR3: CSVVGTGGTEAFF
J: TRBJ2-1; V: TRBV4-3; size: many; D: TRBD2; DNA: TGCGCCAGCACCGGGGGGGGGCGAGGTGAGCAGTTCTTC; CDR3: CASTGGGRGEQFF
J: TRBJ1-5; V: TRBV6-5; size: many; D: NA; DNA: TGTGCCAGCAGTTACGGGAGGGGTCAGCCCCAGCATTTT; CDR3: CASSYGRGQPQHF
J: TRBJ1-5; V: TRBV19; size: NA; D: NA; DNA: TGTGCCAGTAGTTTCAGCGGCAATCAGCCCCAGCATTTT; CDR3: CASSFSGNQPQHF
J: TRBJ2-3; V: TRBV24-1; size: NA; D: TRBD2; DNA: TGTGCTACCAGTGACAGGCTAGCGGGAGTAGATACGCAGTATTTT; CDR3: CATSDRLAGVDTQYF
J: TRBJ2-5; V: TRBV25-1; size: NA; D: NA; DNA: TGTGCTAGGCAGGACTATGAAGAGACCCAGTACTTC; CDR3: CARQDYEETQYF
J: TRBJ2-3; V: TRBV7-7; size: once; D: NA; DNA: TGTGCTAGCAGCTTAGGACCGGGACTCGCGGGCACAGATACGCAGTATTTT; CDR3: CASSLGPGLAGTDTQYF
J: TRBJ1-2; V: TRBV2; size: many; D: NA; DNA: TGTGCCAGCGCCCGAATTGGGCAGGGAGGGAGTAATCGGTATGGCTACACCTTC; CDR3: CASARIGQGGSNRYGYTF
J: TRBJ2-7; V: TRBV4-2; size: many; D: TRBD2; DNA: TGTGCCAGCAGCCGCGGAGGGGAGCGGGGGGCCTACGAGCAGTACTTC; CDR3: CASSRGGERGAYEQYF
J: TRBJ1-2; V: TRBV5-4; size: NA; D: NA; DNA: TGTGCCAGCAGTTTCCAGGTTGGCTATGGCTGCACCTTC; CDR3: CASSFQVGYGCTF
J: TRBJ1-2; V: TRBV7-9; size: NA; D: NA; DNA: TGTGCCAGCAGCAATACGCGGGACCTGTATGGCTACACCTTC; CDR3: CASSNTRDLYGYTF
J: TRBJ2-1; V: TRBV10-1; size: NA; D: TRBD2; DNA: TGCGCCGGCGGTGATGGGAGGGGAAATGAGCAGTTCTTC; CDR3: CAGGDGRGNEQFF
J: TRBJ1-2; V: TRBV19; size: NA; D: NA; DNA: TGTGCCAGTAGTATAGGTCCCACCAACTATGGCTACACCTTC; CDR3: CASSIGPTNYGYTF
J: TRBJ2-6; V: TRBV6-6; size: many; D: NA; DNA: TGTGCCAGCAGTTACTCTGCACATAACTCTGGGGCCAACGTCCTGACTTTC; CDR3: CASSYSAHNSGANVLTF
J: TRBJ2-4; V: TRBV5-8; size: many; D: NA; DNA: TGTGCCAGCAGCTTCAGAGAACCGGACATTCAGTACTTC; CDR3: CASSFREPDIQYF
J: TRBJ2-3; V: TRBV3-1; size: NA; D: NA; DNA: TGTGCCAGCAGAGGAGCCGCCGGCACAGATACGCAGTATTTT; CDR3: CASRGAAGTDTQYF
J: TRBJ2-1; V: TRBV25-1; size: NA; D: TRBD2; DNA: TGTGCCAGCAGTTACGCAGCGGGAGGGCCGTCGTCCTACAATGAGCAGTTCTTC; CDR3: CASSYAAGGPSSYNEQFF
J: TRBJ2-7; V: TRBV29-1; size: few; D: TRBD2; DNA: TGCAGCGTTGAAGACGGAACTAGCGGGGGAGCCTACGAGCAGTACTTC; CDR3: CSVEDGTSGGAYEQYF
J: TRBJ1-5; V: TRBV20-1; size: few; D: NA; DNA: TGCAGTACTATTAAGGGGGACAATCAGCCCCAGCATTTT; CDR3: CSTIKGDNQPQHF
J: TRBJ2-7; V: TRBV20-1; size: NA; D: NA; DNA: TGCAGTGCTAGAGATGTGAGGACCACCTACGAGCAGTACTTC; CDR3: CSARDVRTTYEQYF
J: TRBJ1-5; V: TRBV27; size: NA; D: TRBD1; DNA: TGTGCCAGCAGTTTGAGGGGACAGGCTGGTCAGCCCCAGCATTTT; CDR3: CASSLRGQAGQPQHF
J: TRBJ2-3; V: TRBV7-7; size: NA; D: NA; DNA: TGTGCTAGCAGCCGAGGACAGCACACAGATACGCAGTATTTT; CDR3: CASSRGQHTDTQYF
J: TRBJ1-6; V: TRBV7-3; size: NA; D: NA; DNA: TGTGCCAGCAGCTTTTTTGGGTCAGGCTCACCCCTCCACTTT; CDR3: CASSFFGSGSPLHF
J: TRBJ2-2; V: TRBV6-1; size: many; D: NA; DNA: TGTGCCAGCAGTCCAAACACCGGGGAGCTGTTTTTT; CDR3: CASSPNTGELFF
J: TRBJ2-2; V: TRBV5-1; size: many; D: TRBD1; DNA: TGCGCCAGCAGCTTGAGGACAGGGTCTGCCGGGGAGCTGTTTTTT; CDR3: CASSLRTGSAGELFF
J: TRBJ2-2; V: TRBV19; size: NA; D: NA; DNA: TGTGCCAGTAGTATAGATAAGGGGCGGCCCGGGGAGTTGTTTTTT; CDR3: CASSIDKGRPGELFF
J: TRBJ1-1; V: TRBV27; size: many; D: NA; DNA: TGTGCCAGCAGTTTGAGACTGAATGGTGAAGCTTTCTTT; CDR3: CASSLRLNGEAFF
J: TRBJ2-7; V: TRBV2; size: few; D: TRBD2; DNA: TGTGCCAGCAGTGATCTAGCGGGGGACCACGAGCAGTACTTC; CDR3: CASSDLAGDHEQYF
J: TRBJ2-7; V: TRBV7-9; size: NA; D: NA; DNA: TGTGCCAGCAGCTCTGATGCGGGCACTGCCTACGAGCAGTACTTC; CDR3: CASSSDAGTAYEQYF
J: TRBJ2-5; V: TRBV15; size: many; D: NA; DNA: TGTGCCACCAGCAGAGATCGGGGGGAGACCCAGTACTTC; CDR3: CATSRDRGETQYF
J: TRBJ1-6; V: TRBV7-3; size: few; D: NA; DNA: TGTGCCAGCAGCCTCACCCGGGAGAGCAATTCACCCCTCCACTTT; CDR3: CASSLTRESNSPLHF
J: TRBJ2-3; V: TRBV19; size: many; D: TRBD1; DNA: TGTGCCAGCCGACAGGGGAGTACAGATACGCAGTATTTT; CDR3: CASRQGSTDTQYF
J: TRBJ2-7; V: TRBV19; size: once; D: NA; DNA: TGTGCCAGTAGCGCGGGCGGTAAGTTGACCTACGAGCAGTACTTC; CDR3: CASSAGGKLTYEQYF
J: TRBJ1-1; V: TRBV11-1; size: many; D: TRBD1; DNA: TGTGCCAGCAGCCTTACAGGGGGCACTGAAGCTTTCTTT; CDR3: CASSLTGGTEAFF
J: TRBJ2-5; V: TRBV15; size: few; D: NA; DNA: TGTGCCACCAGCAGCTCCTCCCCGGAGACCCAGTACTTC; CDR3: CATSSSSPETQYF
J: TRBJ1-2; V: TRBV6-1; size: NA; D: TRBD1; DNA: TGTGCCAGCAGTCCTCGACAGGGGGCTGTTCGGGGCTACACCTTC; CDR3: CASSPRQGAVRGYTF
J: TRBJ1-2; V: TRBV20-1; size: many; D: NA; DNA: TGCAGTGCTAGAGACTTGGGTGTCGGCTACACCTTC; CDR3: CSARDLGVGYTF
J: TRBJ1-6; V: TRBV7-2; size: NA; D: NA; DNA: TGTGCCAGCAGCTCCCCCAATTCACCCCTCCACTTT; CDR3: CASSSPNSPLHF
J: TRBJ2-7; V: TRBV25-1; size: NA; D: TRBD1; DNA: TGTGCCAGCAGCACCCAGGGACAGGGGGCGAAAGAGCAGTACTTC; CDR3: CASSTQGQGAKEQYF
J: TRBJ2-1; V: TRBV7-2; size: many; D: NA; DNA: TGTGCCAGCAGGCCATGGGGCGGCTCCTACAATGAGCAGTTCTTC; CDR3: CASRPWGGSYNEQFF
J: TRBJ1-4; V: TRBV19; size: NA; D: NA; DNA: TGTGCCAGTAGTACCGGCCTGGGAAATGAAAAACTGTTTTTT; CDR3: CASSTGLGNEKLFF
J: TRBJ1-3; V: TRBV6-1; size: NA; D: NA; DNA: TGTGCCAGCAGTGATTTGCTTACCTCTGGAAACACCATATATTTT; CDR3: CASSDLLTSGNTIYF
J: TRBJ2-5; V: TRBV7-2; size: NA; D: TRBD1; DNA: TGTGCCAGCAGCTCACTTCCCGGGACAGGGCTAAAGACCCAGAACTTC; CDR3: CASSSLPGTGLKTQNF
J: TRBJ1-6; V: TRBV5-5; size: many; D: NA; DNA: TGTGCCAGCAGCTCCGGGACCTATAATTCACCCCTCCACTTT; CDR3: CASSSGTYNSPLHF
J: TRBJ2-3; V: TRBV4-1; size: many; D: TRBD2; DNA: TGCGCCAGCAGCCAATTGGGACTAGCGGACACAGATACGCAGTATTTT; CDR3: CASSQLGLADTDTQYF
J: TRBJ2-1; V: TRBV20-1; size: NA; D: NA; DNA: TGCAGTGCTAGACCTCAGGGGAAACCCTACAATGAGCAGTTCTTC; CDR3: CSARPQGKPYNEQFF
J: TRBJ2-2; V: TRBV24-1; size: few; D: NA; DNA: TGTGCCACCAGTGATATGGCCGGGGAGCTGTTTTTT; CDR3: CATSDMAGELFF
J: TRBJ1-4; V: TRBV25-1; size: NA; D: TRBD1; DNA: TGTGCCAGCACCGACAGGGGGCGCGGAAAACTGTTTTTT; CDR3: CASTDRGRGKLFF
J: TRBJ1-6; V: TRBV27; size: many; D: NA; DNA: TGTGCCAGCAGTCCTTCCGGGGGCACCCTCCACTTT; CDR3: CASSPSGGTLHF
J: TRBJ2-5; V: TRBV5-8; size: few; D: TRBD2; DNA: TGTGCCAGCAGCTTGGGAGCGGGATTCTGGGAGACCCAGTACTTC; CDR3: CASSLGAGFWETQYF
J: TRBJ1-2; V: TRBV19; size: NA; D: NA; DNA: TGTGCCAGTAACCTCAACATGGAAAGCGGCTACACCTTC; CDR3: CASNLNMESGYTF
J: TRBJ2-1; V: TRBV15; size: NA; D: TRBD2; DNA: TGTGCCACCAGCAGAGATCGGGGGGGGCCTAACAATGAGCAGTTCTTC; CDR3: CATSRDRGGPNNEQFF
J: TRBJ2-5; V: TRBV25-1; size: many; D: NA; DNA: TGTGCCAGCAGTGAATCTGGACTCAGGGAAGAGACCCAGTACTTC; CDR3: CASSESGLREETQYF
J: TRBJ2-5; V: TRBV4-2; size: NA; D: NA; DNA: TGTGCCAGCAGCCAAGACAGGGGAATAGAGACCCAGTACTTC; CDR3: CASSQDRGIETQYF
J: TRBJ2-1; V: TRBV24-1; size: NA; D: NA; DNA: TGTGCCACCAGTCGGGACACTTACAATGAGCAGTTCTTC; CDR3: CATSRDTYNEQFF
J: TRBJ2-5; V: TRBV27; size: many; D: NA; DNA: TGTGCCACCAAAAAGGGCGGGACCGGGGAGACCCAGTACTTC; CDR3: CATKKGGTGETQYF
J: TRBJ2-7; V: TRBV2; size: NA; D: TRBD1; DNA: TGTGCTGGGAGGTCCGGGACAGGATCCTACGAGCAGTACTTC; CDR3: CAGRSGTGSYEQYF
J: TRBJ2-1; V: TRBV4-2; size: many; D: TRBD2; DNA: TGTGCCAGCAGCATTCTGACTAGCGGGGTCGGGTATGAGCAGTTCTTC; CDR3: CASSILTSGVGYEQFF